The TCR beta chain under discussion was sequenced for a study of blood T cells in healthy people across ages. Study-level findings and limits: Greater diversity and more naive CD4+ cells were seen in long-lived donors than in aged donors.

Trimming cost V 3 bases and J 3 bases, with 15 bases left between them. The CDR3 runs to 15 residues. Looked up from germline, CDR1 is MNHNS and CDR2 is SASEGT. Healthy individuals of Caucasian origin from Russia, aged roughly 6 to 100, served as donors. The second PCR ran about 6 to 12 cycles with a sample-barcoded 5' primer and J-beta primers. TCRdb analysed the 5' RACE reads with MiXCR anew, one entry per CDR3 protein. The sample has roughly 1,500,000 distinct CDR3 sequences; 40% to 50% are singletons. In regard to this clonotype: Its antigen is not identified.

This sequence was found in a woman between 18 and 29 years old in good health. The sequencing input was blood. This rearrangement joins TRBV6-1 to TRBJ2-7, with unresolved D. Written as DNA, the CDR3 is TGTGCCAGCAGTGAGGCATGGGCGACTTACTACGAGCAGTACTTC. It codes for CASSEAWATYYEQYF.